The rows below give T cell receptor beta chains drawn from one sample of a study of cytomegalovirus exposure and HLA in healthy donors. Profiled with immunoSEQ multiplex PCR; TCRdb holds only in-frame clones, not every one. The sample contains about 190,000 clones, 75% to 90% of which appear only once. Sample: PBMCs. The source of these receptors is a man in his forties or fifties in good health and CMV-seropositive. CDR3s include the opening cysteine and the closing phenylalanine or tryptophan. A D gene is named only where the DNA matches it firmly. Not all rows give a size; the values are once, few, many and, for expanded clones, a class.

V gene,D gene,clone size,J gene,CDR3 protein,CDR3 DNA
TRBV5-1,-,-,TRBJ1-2,CASSLARGSYGYTF,TGCGCCAGCAGCTTGGCCAGGGGATCCTATGGCTACACCTTC
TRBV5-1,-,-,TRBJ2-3,CASSNRHPDTDTQYF,TGCGCCAGCAGCAACAGACATCCAGACACAGATACGCAGTATTTT
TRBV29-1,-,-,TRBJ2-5,CSVGQAWETQYF,TGCAGCGTTGGGCAGGCCTGGGAGACCCAGTACTTC
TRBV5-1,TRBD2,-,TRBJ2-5,CASSFGGGGGVLETQYF,TGCGCCAGCAGCTTTGGTGGTGGCGGGGGGGTCCTAGAGACCCAGTACTTC
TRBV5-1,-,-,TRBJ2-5,CASSSGSQETQYF,TGCGCCAGCAGCTCCGGGTCTCAAGAGACCCAGTACTTC
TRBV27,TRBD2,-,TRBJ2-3,CASIVGLAGGKGTDTQYF,TGTGCCAGCATTGTAGGACTAGCGGGGGGGAAAGGAACAGATACGCAGTATTTT
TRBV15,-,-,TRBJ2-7,CATSRELAYEQYF,TGTGCCACCAGCAGAGAACTAGCCTACGAGCAGTACTTC
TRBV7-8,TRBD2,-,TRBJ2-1,CASSRWDSGGDEQFF,TGTGCCAGCAGCCGTTGGGATAGCGGGGGGGATGAGCAGTTCTTC
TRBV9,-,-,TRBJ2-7,CASSVEGQGIYEQYF,TGTGCCAGCAGCGTAGAGGGACAAGGGATCTACGAGCAGTACTTC
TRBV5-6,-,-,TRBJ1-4,CASSLGVGWNEKLFF,TGTGCCAGCAGCTTAGGGGTCGGATGGAATGAAAAACTGTTTTTT
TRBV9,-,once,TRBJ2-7,CASSVGGGATPYEQYF,TGTGCCAGCAGCGTAGGGGGTGGGGCGACACCCTACGAGCAGTACTTC